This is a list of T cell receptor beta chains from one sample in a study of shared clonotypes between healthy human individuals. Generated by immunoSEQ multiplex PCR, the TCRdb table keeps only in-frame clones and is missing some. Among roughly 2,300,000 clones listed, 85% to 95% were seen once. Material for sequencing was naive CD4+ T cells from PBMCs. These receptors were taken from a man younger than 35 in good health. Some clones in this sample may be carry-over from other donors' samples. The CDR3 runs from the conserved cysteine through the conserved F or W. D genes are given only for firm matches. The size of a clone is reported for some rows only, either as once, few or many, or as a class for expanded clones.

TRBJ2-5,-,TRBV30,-,TGTGCCTGGATTATCAAGGGGAGGGAGACCCAGTACTTC,CAWIIKGRETQYF
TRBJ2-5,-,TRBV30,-,TGTGCCTGGAGGCAGGACCAAGAGACCCAGTACTTC,CAWRQDQETQYF
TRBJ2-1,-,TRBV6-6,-,TGTGCCAGCAGTTACTCGAACTATGAGCAGTTCTTC,CASSYSNYEQFF
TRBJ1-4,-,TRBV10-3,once,TGTGCCATCAGTGAGTGGGGGATCTCTAATGAAAAACTGTTTTTT,CAISEWGISNEKLFF
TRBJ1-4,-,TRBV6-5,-,TGTGCCAGCAGTTATGGAGGGCTGGCTGAAAAACTGTTTTTT,CASSYGGLAEKLFF
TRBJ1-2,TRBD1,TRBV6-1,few,TGTGCCAGTGACATTAATGGACAGGGGCCAAGGGGCTACACCTTC,CASDINGQGPRGYTF
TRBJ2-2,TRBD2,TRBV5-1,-,TGCGCCAGCAGCTGGGGACTAGCGGTGGGGGACACCGGGGAGCTGTTTTTT,CASSWGLAVGDTGELFF
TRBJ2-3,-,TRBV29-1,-,TGCAGCGTTGAACAGAGAGCAGAGGATACGCAGTATTTT,CSVEQRAEDTQYF
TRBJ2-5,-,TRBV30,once,TGTGCCTGGAACAAGCAGGGGCTGGAGACCCAGTACTTC,CAWNKQGLETQYF
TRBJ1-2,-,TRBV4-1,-,TGCGCCAGCAGCCAAGTTTTGACACTCTCTAACTATGGCTACACCTTC,CASSQVLTLSNYGYTF
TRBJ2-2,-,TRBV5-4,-,TGTGCCAGCAGCTTGGCCTTGGGGCAGGGACCGACCGGGGAGCTGTTTTTT,CASSLALGQGPTGELFF
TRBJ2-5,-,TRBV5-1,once,TGCGCCAGCAGCTCCCCGGCCGCCAAACAGTTCCGAGGGGAGACCCAGTACTTC,CASSSPAAKQFRGETQYF
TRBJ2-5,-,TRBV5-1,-,TGCGCCAGCAGCTTGACCGCTTCTAGGCGAGAGACCCAGTACTTC,CASSLTASRRETQYF
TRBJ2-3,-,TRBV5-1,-,TGCGCCAGCAGCTTGGGGTGGAGCACAGATACGCAGTATTTT,CASSLGWSTDTQYF
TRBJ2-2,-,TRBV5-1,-,TGCGCCAGCAGCGTGGCGTTTTCGAACACCGGGGAGCTGTTTTTT,CASSVAFSNTGELFF
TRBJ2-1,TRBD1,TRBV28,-,TGTGCCAGCAGTCCGGAGAGGGGGCCCTCCTACAATGAGCAGTTCTTC,CASSPERGPSYNEQFF
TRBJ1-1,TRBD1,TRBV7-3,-,TGTGCCAGCAGCGCTTTGACAGGGCGGAACACTGAAGCTTTCTTT,CASSALTGRNTEAFF
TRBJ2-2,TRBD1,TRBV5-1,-,TGCGCCAGCAGCTTTACACGACAGGGTGGGACCGGGGAGCTGTTTTTT,CASSFTRQGGTGELFF
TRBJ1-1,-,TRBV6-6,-,TGTGCCAGCAGCCTCACCGCAGGAGGGAACACTGAAGCTTTCTTT,CASSLTAGGNTEAFF
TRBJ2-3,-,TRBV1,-,TGCACCAGCAGGGACATCACAAGCACAGATACGCAGTATTTT,CTSRDITSTDTQYF
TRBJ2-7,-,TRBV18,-,TGTGCCAGCTCACTCGCTTCCCCCCTAGCGTCAACCTACGAGCAGTACTTC,CASSLASPLASTYEQYF
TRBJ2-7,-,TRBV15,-,TGTGCCACCAGCGCCCGAGGCGAGCAGTACTTC,CATSARGEQYF
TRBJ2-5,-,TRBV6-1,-,TGTGCCAGCAGTGAAATTGGGGATGCCATTTCCAAAGAGACCCAGTACTTC,CASSEIGDAISKETQYF
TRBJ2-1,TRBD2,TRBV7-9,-,TGTGCCAGCAGCTCAGTACGCGGGAGGGCCGCGAATGAGCAGTTCTTC,CASSSVRGRAANEQFF
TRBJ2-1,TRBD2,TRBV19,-,TGTGCCAGTAGTTGGGGACTAGCGGGAGGCCCGAGCTCCTACAATGAGCAGTTCTTC,CASSWGLAGGPSSYNEQFF
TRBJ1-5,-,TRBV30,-,TGTGCCTGGAGTGTACGGAGAGGGGGAAGGAATCAGCCCCAGCATTTT,CAWSVRRGGRNQPQHF
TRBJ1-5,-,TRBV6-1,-,TGTGCCAGCCATTTGGGCCAATATAGCAATCAGCCCCAGCATTTT,CASHLGQYSNQPQHF
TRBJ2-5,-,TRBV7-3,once,TGTGCCAGCAGCACCGGGACTGATCAAGAGACCCAGTACTTC,CASSTGTDQETQYF
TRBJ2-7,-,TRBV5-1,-,TGCGCCAGCAGCGCGGTGGCTTCCTACGAGCAGTACTTC,CASSAVASYEQYF
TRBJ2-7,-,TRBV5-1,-,TGCGCCAGCAGCTTGGGTTATGGGGGCTCCTACGAGCAGTACTTC,CASSLGYGGSYEQYF
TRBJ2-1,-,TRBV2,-,TGTGCCAGCAGTAGAGAAGCACCGGGGCAGTTCTTC,CASSREAPGQFF
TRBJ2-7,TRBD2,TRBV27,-,TGTGCCAGGAGCGGGAGGGCCCTCTACGAGCAGTACTTC,CARSGRALYEQYF
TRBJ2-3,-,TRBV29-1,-,TGCAGCGTTGAGAAGATTGGACCGGGCGAGACGCAGTATTTT,CSVEKIGPGETQYF
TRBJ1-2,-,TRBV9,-,TGTGCCAGCAGCGTAGAGGCACCTGGGAGCTACACCTTC,CASSVEAPGSYTF
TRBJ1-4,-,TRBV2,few,TGTGCCAGCCTCCCCGGGTCAAGGGGAAAACTGTTTTTT,CASLPGSRGKLFF
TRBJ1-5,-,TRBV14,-,TGTGCCAGCAGCCAAGACAGCAATCAGCCCCAGCATTTT,CASSQDSNQPQHF
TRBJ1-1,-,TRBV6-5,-,TGTGCCAGCACCACCGGACCCGGTACTGAAGCTTTCTTT,CASTTGPGTEAFF
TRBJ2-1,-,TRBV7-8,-,TGTGCCAGCAGCTTAGTGGGGCAGGGATCCAATGAGCAGTTCTTC,CASSLVGQGSNEQFF
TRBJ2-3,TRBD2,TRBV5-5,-,TGTGCCAGCAGCTTGTACCTAGCGGGCGCAGATACGCAGTATTTT,CASSLYLAGADTQYF
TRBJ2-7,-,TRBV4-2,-,TGTGCCAGCAGCCAGACTCCCCCCTACGAGCAGTACTTC,CASSQTPPYEQYF
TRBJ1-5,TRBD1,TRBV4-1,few,TGCGCCAGCAGCCAAGATGACAGGGGGCTTGTTTTTCATCAGCCCCAGCATTTT,CASSQDDRGLVFHQPQHF
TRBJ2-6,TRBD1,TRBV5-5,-,TGTGCCAGCAGCCCACCTCGGGACAGGGGGCGACCTGGGGCCAACGTCCTGACTTTC,CASSPPRDRGRPGANVLTF